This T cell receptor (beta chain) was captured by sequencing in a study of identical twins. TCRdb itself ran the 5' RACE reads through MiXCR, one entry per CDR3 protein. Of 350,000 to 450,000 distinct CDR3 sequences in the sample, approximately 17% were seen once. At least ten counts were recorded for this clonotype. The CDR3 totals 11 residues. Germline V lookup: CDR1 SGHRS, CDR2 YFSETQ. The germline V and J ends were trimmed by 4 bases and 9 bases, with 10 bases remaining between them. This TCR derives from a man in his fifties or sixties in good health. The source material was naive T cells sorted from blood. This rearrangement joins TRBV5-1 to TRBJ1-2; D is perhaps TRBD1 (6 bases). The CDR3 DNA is TGCGCCAGCAGCGGGGGCCCGAGCTACACCTTC. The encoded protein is CASSGGPSYTF.